This T cell receptor (beta chain) was identified in a study of a mutant IDH1 vaccine in newly diagnosed glioma. Study overall: Vaccination followed radiotherapy alone by 4-6 weeks, or accompanied temozolomide cycles. Treated patients, about 60% male and roughly 40% female, averaged about 40 years of age.

The germline V gene has CDR1 SGHNT and CDR2 YYREEE (reference sequence). This CDR3 contains 14 residues. V dropped 1 base and J dropped 5; count of bases not matched to a gene: 6. Profiled with immunoSEQ multiplex PCR; TCRdb holds only in-frame clones, not every one. The table records roughly 26,000 clones, around four fifths of them present only once. In the case of this clone: Its antigen is still unknown.

Time point meaning: week 35, safety follow-up. With topical imiquimod, each dose of the vaccine consisted of 300 ug of mutant IDH1 20-mer peptide. Newly diagnosed WHO grade 3 or 4 IDH1-mutant, ATRX-lost astrocytomas were identified in the donors. The rearrangement joins TRBV5-4 to TRBJ2-7, with 7 bases identical to TRBD1. The source is a man aged 25-40 years with glioma. This specimen consisted of PBMCs, obtained from a glioma patient whose treatment included an IDH1 peptide vaccine. The CDR3 region is CASSLYTRGNEQYF. For the CDR3, the DNA is TGTGCCAGCAGCTTGTATACCAGGGGGAACGAGCAGTACTTC.